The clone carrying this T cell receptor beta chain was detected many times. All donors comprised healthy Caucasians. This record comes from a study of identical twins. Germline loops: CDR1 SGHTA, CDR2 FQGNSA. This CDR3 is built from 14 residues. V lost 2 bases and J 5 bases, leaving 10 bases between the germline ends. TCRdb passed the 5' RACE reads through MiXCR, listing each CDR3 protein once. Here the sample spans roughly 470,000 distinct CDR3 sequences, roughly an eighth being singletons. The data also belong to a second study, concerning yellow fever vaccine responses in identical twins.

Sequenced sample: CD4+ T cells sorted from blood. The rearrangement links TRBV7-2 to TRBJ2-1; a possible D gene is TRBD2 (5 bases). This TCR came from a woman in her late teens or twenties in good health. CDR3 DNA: TGTGCCAGCAGCTTATCTGGACTGAACAATGAGCAGTTCTTC. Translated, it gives CASSLSGLNNEQFF.